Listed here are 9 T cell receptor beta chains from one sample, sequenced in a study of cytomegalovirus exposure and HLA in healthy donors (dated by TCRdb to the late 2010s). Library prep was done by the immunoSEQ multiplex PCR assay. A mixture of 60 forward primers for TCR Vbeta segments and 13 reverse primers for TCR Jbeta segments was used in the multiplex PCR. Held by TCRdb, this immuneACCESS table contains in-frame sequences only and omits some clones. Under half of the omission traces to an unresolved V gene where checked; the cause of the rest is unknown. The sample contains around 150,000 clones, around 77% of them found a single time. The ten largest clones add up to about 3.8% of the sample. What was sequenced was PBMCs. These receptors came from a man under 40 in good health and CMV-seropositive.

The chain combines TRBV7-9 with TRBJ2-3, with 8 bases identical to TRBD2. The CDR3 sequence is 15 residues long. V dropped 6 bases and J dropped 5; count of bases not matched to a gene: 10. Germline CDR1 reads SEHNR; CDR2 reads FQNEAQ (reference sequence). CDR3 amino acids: CASRPGAGVGDTQYF. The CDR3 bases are TGTGCCAGCAGACCAGGAGCGGGGGTGGGAGATACGCAGTATTTT.

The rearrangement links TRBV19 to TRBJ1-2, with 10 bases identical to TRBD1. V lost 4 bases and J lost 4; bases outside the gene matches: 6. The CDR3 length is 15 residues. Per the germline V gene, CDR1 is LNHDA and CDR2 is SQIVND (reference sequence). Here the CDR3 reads CASSTGQGGVYGYTF. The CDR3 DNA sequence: TGTGCCAGTAGTACCGGACAGGGGGGTGTCTATGGCTACACCTTC.

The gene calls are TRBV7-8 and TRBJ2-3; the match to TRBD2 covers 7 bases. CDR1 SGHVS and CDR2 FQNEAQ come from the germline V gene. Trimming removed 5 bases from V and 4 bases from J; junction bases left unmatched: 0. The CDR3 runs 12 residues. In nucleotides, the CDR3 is TGTGCCAGCAGCCGGGGGGCAGATACGCAGTATTTT. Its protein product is CASSRGADTQYF.

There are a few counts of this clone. This CDR3 reads CATFSGLTLVQPQHF. In DNA, the CDR3 is TGTGCCACTTTCTCGGGACTCACGCTAGTCCAGCCCCAGCATTTT. The V gene is TRBV21-1, the J gene TRBJ1-5. TRBV21-1 is a known pseudogene. The CDR3 is made up of 15 amino acids.

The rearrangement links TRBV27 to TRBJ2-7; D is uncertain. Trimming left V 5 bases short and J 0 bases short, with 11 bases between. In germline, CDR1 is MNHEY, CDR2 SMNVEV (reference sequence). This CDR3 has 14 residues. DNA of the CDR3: TGTGCCAGCAGTGAACACAGAGACTCCTACGAGCAGTACTTC. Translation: CASSEHRDSYEQYF.

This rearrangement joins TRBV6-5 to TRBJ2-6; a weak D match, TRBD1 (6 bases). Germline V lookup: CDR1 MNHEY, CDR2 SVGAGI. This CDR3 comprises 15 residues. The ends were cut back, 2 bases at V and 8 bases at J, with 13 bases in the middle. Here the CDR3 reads CASSYTQGSSNVLTF. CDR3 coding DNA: TGTGCCAGCAGTTACACGCAGGGGTCATCCAACGTCCTGACTTTC.

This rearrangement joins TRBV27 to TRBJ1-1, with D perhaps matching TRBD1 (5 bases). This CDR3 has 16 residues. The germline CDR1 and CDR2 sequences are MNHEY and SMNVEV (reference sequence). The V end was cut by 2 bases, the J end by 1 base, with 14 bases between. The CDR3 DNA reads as TGTGCCAGCAGTTTAATCGCGTTCGGGGGGAACACTGAAGCTTTCTTT. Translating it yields CASSLIAFGGNTEAFF.

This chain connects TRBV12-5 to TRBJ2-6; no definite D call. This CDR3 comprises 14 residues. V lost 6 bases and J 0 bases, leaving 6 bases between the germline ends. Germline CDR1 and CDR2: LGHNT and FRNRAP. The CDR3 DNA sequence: TGTGCTAGTGGATCTAGCTCTGGGGCCAACGTCCTGACTTTC. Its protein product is CASGSSSGANVLTF. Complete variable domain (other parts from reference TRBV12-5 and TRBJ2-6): DARVTQTPRHKVTEMGQEVTMRCQPILGHNTVFWYRQTMMQGLELLAYFRNRAPLDDSGMPKDRFSAEMPDATLATLKIQPSEPRDSAVYFCASGSSSGANVLTFGAGSRLTVL.

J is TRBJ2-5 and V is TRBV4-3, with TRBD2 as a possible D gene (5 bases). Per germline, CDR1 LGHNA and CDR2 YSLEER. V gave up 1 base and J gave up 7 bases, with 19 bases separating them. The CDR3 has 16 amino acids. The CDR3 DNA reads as TGCGCCAGCAGCCAAGGGGAAGAGGGTTCCCTGGGGACCCAGTACTTC. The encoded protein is CASSQGEEGSLGTQYF.